The rows below give T cell receptor beta chains drawn from one sample of a study of blood T cell repertoires in COVID-19. TCRdb's table, derived via immunoSEQ multiplex PCR, lists solely in-frame clones and lacks some. The sample lists some 250,000 clones, about 82% seen once, with 9% to 15% in the top ten. Sequencing was done on a sample of peripheral blood. These receptors were obtained from a man older than 75 with acute or convalescent COVID-19. The CDR3 runs from the conserved cysteine through the conserved F or W. Fields, in order: D gene, V gene, J gene, clone size, CDR3 protein, CDR3 DNA. The D gene is left open where the match is weak. Clone size is not always given. Where it is, it says once, few, many or a class for expanded clones.

NA	TRBV7-2	TRBJ2-3	NA	CASSWGGRTDTQYF	TGTGCCAGCAGCTGGGGGGGGCGCACAGATACGCAGTATTTT
TRBD1	TRBV6-6	TRBJ1-1	NA	CASLYGRDRNTEAFF	TGTGCCAGCCTTTACGGGAGGGACAGAAACACTGAAGCTTTCTTT
TRBD1	TRBV19	TRBJ1-5	few	CASSTRRTGIGSNQPQHF	TGTGCCAGTAGTACCAGGAGGACAGGGATCGGGAGCAATCAGCCCCAGCATTTT
NA	TRBV4-1	TRBJ2-3	NA	CASSQAPGSTDTQYF	TGCGCCAGCAGCCAAGCCCCGGGGAGCACAGATACGCAGTATTTT
NA	TRBV27	TRBJ2-7	NA	CASSTAGTPTYEQYF	TGTGCCAGCAGTACCGCCGGGACACCTACCTACGAGCAGTACTTC
TRBD1	TRBV3-1/TRBV3-2	TRBJ1-1	NA	CASSQDKTGRGTEAFF	TGTGCCAGCAGCCAAGATAAGACAGGGAGAGGCACTGAAGCTTTCTTT
TRBD2	TRBV6-5	TRBJ2-7	NA	CASRSSGGSYEQYF	TGTGCCAGCAGGTCTTCGGGGGGGTCCTACGAGCAGTACTTC
NA	TRBV18	TRBJ2-1	NA	CASSPPRTMYNEQFF	TGTGCCAGCTCACCGCCCAGGACAATGTACAATGAGCAGTTCTTC
TRBD1	TRBV6-2/TRBV6-3	TRBJ2-5	NA	CASSYGTGGLQETQYF	TGTGCCAGCAGTTACGGTACAGGGGGCCTTCAAGAGACCCAGTACTTC
NA	TRBV4-2	TRBJ1-2	NA	CASSQVFQGLNYGYTF	TGTGCCAGCAGCCAAGTGTTCCAGGGACTAAACTATGGCTACACCTTC
NA	TRBV3-1/TRBV3-2	TRBJ1-1	NA	CASEGVNTEAFF	TGTGCCAGCGAGGGGGTGAACACTGAAGCTTTCTTT
TRBD1	TRBV28	TRBJ1-5	NA	CASSQTGGQGNQPQHF	TGTGCCAGCAGCCAGACAGGGGGGCAGGGCAATCAGCCCCAGCATTTT
TRBD1	TRBV5-1	TRBJ1-4	NA	CASSQRQGYDEKLFF	TGCGCCAGCAGCCAACGACAGGGCTATGATGAAAAACTGTTTTTT
NA	TRBV6-5	TRBJ1-2	NA	CAIIRQAWSGYTF	TGTGCCATTATTCGACAGGCCTGGAGCGGCTACACCTTC
NA	TRBV18	TRBJ2-5	NA	CASSPTRLAGAEETQYF	TGTGCCAGCTCACCGACCCGGCTGGCAGGGGCTGAAGAGACCCAGTACTTC
TRBD2	TRBV24-1	TRBJ2-1	NA	CATSDPGTSSYNEQFF	TGTGCCACCAGTGATCCCGGGACTAGCTCCTACAATGAGCAGTTCTTC
NA	TRBV2	TRBJ2-7	NA	CATLAIEEQYF	TGTGCCACTCTAGCGATCGAAGAGCAGTACTTC
NA	TRBV7-2	TRBJ2-7	NA	CASSPSYEQYF	TGTGCCAGCAGCCCCTCTTACGAGCAGTACTTC
NA	TRBV2	TRBJ1-1	NA	CASSVEGGFAEAFF	TGTGCCAGCAGTGTAGAGGGTGGTTTCGCTGAAGCTTTCTTT
NA	TRBV28	TRBJ1-2	few	CASSFQGSHGYTF	TGTGCCAGCAGTTTTCAGGGATCCCATGGCTACACCTTC
TRBD1	TRBV3-1/TRBV3-2	TRBJ1-6	NA	CASSQATGVGSPLHF	TGTGCCAGCAGCCAAGCGACAGGGGTTGGATCACCCCTCCACTTT
TRBD2	TRBV6-1	TRBJ2-1	once	CASSDSPLAGLGDEQFF	TGTGCCAGCAGTGATTCTCCTCTAGCGGGACTTGGTGATGAGCAGTTCTTC
NA	TRBV19	TRBJ1-5	NA	CASSPGQGPSWPQHF	TGTGCCAGTAGCCCGGGTCAGGGGCCGAGTTGGCCCCAGCATTTT
NA	TRBV27	TRBJ1-1	NA	CASSPPTRTGGVGAFF	TGTGCCAGCAGTCCACCGACACGAACGGGGGGGGTCGGAGCTTTCTTT
TRBD2	TRBV11-2	TRBJ2-1	NA	CASSRKRGGGYNEQFF	TGTGCCAGCAGCCGAAAGCGGGGGGGAGGGTACAATGAGCAGTTCTTC
NA	TRBV7-9	TRBJ1-6	NA	CASSHRDMISPLHF	TGTGCCAGCAGCCATCGGGACATGATTTCACCCCTCCACTTT
TRBD1	TRBV5-1	TRBJ1-1	NA	CASSSTGVEAFF	TGCGCCAGCAGCTCCACAGGGGTTGAAGCTTTCTTT
TRBD1	TRBV28	TRBJ2-3	NA	CASSFQGQGHTDTQYF	TGTGCCAGCAGTTTCCAGGGACAGGGGCACACAGATACGCAGTATTTT
TRBD2	TRBV28	TRBJ2-7	once	CASIPGGSAYEQYF	TGTGCCAGCATCCCCGGGGGGTCAGCCTACGAGCAGTACTTC
NA	TRBV5-1	TRBJ2-7	NA	CASSRDNSYEQYF	TGCGCCAGCAGTCGGGACAATTCCTACGAGCAGTACTTC
NA	TRBV7-2	TRBJ2-1	NA	CASSLDRVGEQFF	TGTGCCAGCAGCTTAGACCGAGTTGGTGAGCAGTTCTTC
NA	TRBV19	TRBJ1-5	NA	CASSYQLRSNQPQHF	TGTGCCAGTAGTTATCAGCTCAGGAGCAATCAGCCCCAGCATTTT
NA	TRBV2	TRBJ2-7	few	CASSRATYEQYF	TGTGCCAGCAGCAGGGCAACCTACGAGCAGTACTTC